This entry describes one TCR beta chain. There are 14 residues in the CDR3. CDR1 is SGHTS, CDR2 YDEGEE, per germline. The J segment lost 3 bases and the V segment lost 8 bases, leaving 5 bases of the junction unmatched. The sample originates from a study of blood T cell repertoires in COVID-19. The data were produced by immunoSEQ multiplex PCR, yet TCRdb's version contains in-frame clones alone and is incomplete. The sample holds more than 300,000 clones, 88% seen once. This receptor was obtained from a woman under 30 who had recovered from COVID-19. The genes are TRBV5-8 and TRBJ2-2; TRBD1 agrees at 9 bases. The sample was PBMCs or T cells enriched from blood (not recorded which). CDR3 DNA: TGTGCCAGAGGGACAGGGACCTACACCGGGGAGCTGTTTTTT. Translating gives CARGTGTYTGELFF.